The rows below give T cell receptor beta chains drawn from one sample of a study of shared clonotypes between healthy human individuals. The repertoire was sequenced with immunoSEQ multiplex PCR; TCRdb's copy has only in-frame clones and lacks some. The sample lists around 2,000,000 clones; about 95% were seen once. Input material: naive CD8+ T cells sorted from blood. The receptors here all came from a man younger than 35 in good health. Each CDR3 is given with its conserved first and last residue. D genes are given only for firm matches. Clone size is stated in some rows and not others, as once, few, many or a class when expanded.

.	TRBV6-1	TRBJ2-2	few	TGTGCCAGCAGTGATCCTAATCCCCCCGGGGAGCTGTTTTTT	CASSDPNPPGELFF
.	TRBV5-5	TRBJ1-3	.	TGTGCCAGCAGCTTACCTGGAAACACCATATATTTT	CASSLPGNTIYF
.	TRBV10-3	TRBJ2-1	.	TGTGCCATCAGGAGGGGGGATGAGCAGTTCTTC	CAIRRGDEQFF
TRBD2	TRBV19	TRBJ2-7	.	TGTGCCAGTAGTCGGGACTACTACTACGAGCAGTACTTC	CASSRDYYYEQYF
TRBD1	TRBV5-4	TRBJ2-7	.	TGTGCCAGCAGTTGGACAGGGGGCCACGAGCAGTACTTC	CASSWTGGHEQYF
.	TRBV6-1	TRBJ2-7	.	TGTGCCAGCAGTGAATGGAGGGAGGGACAGGCCTACGAGCAGTACTTC	CASSEWREGQAYEQYF
.	TRBV7-9	TRBJ2-1	.	TGTGCCAGCAGCGGGAGGAAAAACAATGAGCAGTTCTTC	CASSGRKNNEQFF
TRBD1	TRBV28	TRBJ2-7	.	TGTGCCAGCAGTTTGCCCCTCGGACAGGGTTACGAGCAGTACTTC	CASSLPLGQGYEQYF
TRBD1	TRBV19	TRBJ1-6	.	TGTGCCAGTAGTGCAGGGGGAGCAATAAGCTCCTATAATTCACCCCTCCACTTT	CASSAGGAISSYNSPLHF
.	TRBV9	TRBJ1-2	.	TGTGCCAGCAGCGTAGTGGACAACTATGGCTACACCTTC	CASSVVDNYGYTF
.	TRBV6-1	TRBJ2-7	.	TGTGCCAGCAGTGACCCGACAGGAGGGCGGGACGAGCAGTACTTC	CASSDPTGGRDEQYF
.	TRBV30	TRBJ1-1	.	TGTGCCTGGAACTTGGGTCTGAACACTGAAGCTTTCTTT	CAWNLGLNTEAFF
TRBD1	TRBV6-1	TRBJ2-7	.	TGTGCCAGCAGTGAAAGTCGGGACAGCCGGTACGAGCAGTACTTC	CASSESRDSRYEQYF
.	TRBV6-5	TRBJ2-5	.	TGTGCCAGCAGTTACTTTGGCGGGCCCTCGGAGACCCAGTACTTC	CASSYFGGPSETQYF
.	TRBV19	TRBJ2-3	.	TGTGCCAGTAGTATCTTAAGCGGGAGCACAGATACGCAGTATTTT	CASSILSGSTDTQYF
TRBD1	TRBV27	TRBJ1-6	.	TGTGCCAGCAGTCAACAGGGGAGCCGCTCACCCCTCCACTTT	CASSQQGSRSPLHF
.	TRBV19	TRBJ1-2	.	TGTGCCAGTAGATTTCCCGGGAGGGATGGCTACACCTTC	CASRFPGRDGYTF
TRBD1	TRBV28	TRBJ2-2	.	TGTGCCAGCAAACAAACAGGGGCAAACACCGGGGAGCTGTTTTTT	CASKQTGANTGELFF
TRBD2	TRBV9	TRBJ2-2	.	TGTGCCAGCAGCCCTCCAGATGGTAGCGGGGGGCGGGACACCGGGGAGCTGTTTTTT	CASSPPDGSGGRDTGELFF
.	TRBV2	TRBJ1-1	.	TGTGCCAGCGGGGAGACAGGCTTCAACACTGAAGCTTTCTTT	CASGETGFNTEAFF
.	TRBV11-3	TRBJ2-1	once	TGTGCCAGCAGCTTATATCTGGGGAATGAGCAGTTCTTC	CASSLYLGNEQFF
.	TRBV13	TRBJ2-5	.	TGTGCCAGCAGCTTGGGACCTCAGGAGACCCAGTACTTC	CASSLGPQETQYF
TRBD2	TRBV7-8	TRBJ2-2	.	TGTGCCGGGTTCCAAATGGGACTAGCGGGCACCGGGGAGCTGTTTTTT	CAGFQMGLAGTGELFF
.	TRBV27	TRBJ2-7	.	TGTGCCAGCAGTTTAACAAGCTCCTACGAGCAGTACTTC	CASSLTSSYEQYF
.	TRBV30	TRBJ2-6	.	TGTGCCTGGAGTGTAGATAAAGGCAGGCTAAGCTCTGGGGCCAACGTCCTGACTTTC	CAWSVDKGRLSSGANVLTF
TRBD2	TRBV19	TRBJ2-7	.	TGTGCCAGTAGTTGGACTAGCACCGAGCAGTACTTC	CASSWTSTEQYF
.	TRBV5-4	TRBJ2-7	.	TGTGCCAGCAGCCATAGGGGGGCAAGTGACTACGAGCAGTACTTC	CASSHRGASDYEQYF
.	TRBV6-5	TRBJ2-7	.	TGTGCCAGCAGTGAAGGTAGAGCCTACGAGCAGTACTTC	CASSEGRAYEQYF
.	TRBV27	TRBJ1-2	once	TGTGCCAGCAGTTACTCGGGATCGAGTTATGGCTACACCTTC	CASSYSGSSYGYTF
TRBD2	TRBV27	TRBJ2-1	.	TGTGCCAGCAGTTTAGCGACTAGCGGGAGGCCGGATGAGCAGTTCTTC	CASSLATSGRPDEQFF
.	TRBV6-5	TRBJ2-2	once	TGTGCCAGCAGTTACTTAGGGGGGGAAACCGGGGAGCTGTTTTTT	CASSYLGGETGELFF
TRBD1	TRBV6-1	TRBJ2-7	.	TGTGCCAGCACTACCGGGACAGGACGCGAGCAGTACTTC	CASTTGTGREQYF
.	TRBV7-2	TRBJ2-7	.	TGTGCCAGCAGCCCGGGGGACAGCTCTGTCGAGCAGTACTTC	CASSPGDSSVEQYF
.	TRBV2	TRBJ2-5	.	TGTGCCAGCAGTGAAGGGCAGGCCCTCGTGGGAGAGACCCAGTACTTC	CASSEGQALVGETQYF
TRBD1	TRBV27	TRBJ2-5	.	TGTGCCAGCAGTTTACTTGGGACAGGGGTTCAAGAGACCCAGTACTTC	CASSLLGTGVQETQYF
TRBD2	TRBV7-2	TRBJ2-7	.	TGTGCCAGCAGCCTTCTAGCGGGAGGTTACGAGCAGTACTTC	CASSLLAGGYEQYF
.	TRBV7-2	TRBJ1-5	.	TGTGCCAGCGGCTTGGAGCAGCCCCAGCATTTT	CASGLEQPQHF
.	TRBV27	TRBJ2-5	.	TGTGCCAGCAGTTTTGGGGTAGGGGGGAGAGAGACCCAGTACTTC	CASSFGVGGRETQYF
.	TRBV4-3	TRBJ2-1	.	TGCGCCAGCAGCCAAGCCTTCGGGGATGAGCAGTTCTTC	CASSQAFGDEQFF
TRBD2	TRBV27	TRBJ2-2	.	TGTGCCAGCAGACGTGGGACTAGCGGGAGGGCCGGGGAGCTGTTTTTT	CASRRGTSGRAGELFF
TRBD1	TRBV5-5	TRBJ1-2	.	TGTGCCAGCAGCCGGACAGGGCCCCACTATGGCTACACCTTC	CASSRTGPHYGYTF